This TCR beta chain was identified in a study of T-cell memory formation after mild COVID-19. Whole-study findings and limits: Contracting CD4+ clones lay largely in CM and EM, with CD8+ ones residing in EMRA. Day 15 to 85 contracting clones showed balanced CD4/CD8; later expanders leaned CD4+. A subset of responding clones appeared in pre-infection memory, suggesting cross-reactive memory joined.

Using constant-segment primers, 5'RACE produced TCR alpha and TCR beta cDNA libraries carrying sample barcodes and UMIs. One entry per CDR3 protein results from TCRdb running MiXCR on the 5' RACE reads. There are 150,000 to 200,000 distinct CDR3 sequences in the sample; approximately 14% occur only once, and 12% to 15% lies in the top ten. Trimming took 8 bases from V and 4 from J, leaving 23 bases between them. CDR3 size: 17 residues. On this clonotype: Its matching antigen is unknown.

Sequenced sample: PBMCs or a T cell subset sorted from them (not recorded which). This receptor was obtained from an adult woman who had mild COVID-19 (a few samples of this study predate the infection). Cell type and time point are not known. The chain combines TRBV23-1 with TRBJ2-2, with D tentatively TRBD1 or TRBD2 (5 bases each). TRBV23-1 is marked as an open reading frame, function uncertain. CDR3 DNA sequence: TGCGCCAGCGAAGCTTACCGGGGCTCACGGGCCACCGGGGAGCTGTTTTTT. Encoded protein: CASEAYRGSRATGELFF.